Listed here is a single TCR beta chain. Assay used: immunoSEQ multiplex PCR; TCRdb lists only in-frame clones, some missing. The sample includes about 70,000 clones, about 94% seen only once; the top ten take approximately 0.4%. The record originates from a study of technical replicates of blood from several donors. Germline V CDR1 and CDR2: MNHNS, SASEGT. The CDR3 consists of 11 residues. Trimming removed 3 bases at V and 7 bases at J, with 4 bases between. This sequence joins TRBV6-1 and TRBJ1-5; D gene unclear. Sequenced: T cells isolated from PBMCs. The TCR was taken from a human donor in good health. The DNA of the CDR3 is TGTGCCAGCAGTGATGGCCAGCCCCAGCATTTT. As protein: CASSDGQPQHF.